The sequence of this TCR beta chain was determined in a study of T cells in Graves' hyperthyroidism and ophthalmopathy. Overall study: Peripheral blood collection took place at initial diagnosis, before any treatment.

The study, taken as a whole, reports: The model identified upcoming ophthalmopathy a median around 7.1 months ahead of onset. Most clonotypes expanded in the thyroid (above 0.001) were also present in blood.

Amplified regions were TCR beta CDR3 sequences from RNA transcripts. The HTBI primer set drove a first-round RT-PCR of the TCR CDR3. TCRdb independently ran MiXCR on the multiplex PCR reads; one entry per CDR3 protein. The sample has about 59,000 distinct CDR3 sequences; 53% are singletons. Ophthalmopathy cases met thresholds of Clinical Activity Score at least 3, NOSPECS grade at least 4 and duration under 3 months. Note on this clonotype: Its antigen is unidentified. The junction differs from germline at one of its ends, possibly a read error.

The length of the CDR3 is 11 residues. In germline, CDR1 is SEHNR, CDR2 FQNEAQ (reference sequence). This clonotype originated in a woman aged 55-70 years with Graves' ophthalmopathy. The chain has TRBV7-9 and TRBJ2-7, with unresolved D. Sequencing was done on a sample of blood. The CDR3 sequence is CASSNSYGQYF. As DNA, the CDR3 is TGCGCCAGCAGCAACTCCTATGGACAGTACTTC.